This T cell receptor beta chain emerged from a study of identical twins. Study-wide points: Out-of-frame TCR alpha sharing in monozygotic twins exceeded recombination model predictions.

Unique molecular identifiers were present on the cDNA, which also gained a universal primer site by template switching. TCRdb fed the 5' RACE reads into MiXCR, producing one record per CDR3 protein. The sample has 250,000 or so distinct CDR3 sequences; approximately 8.3% are singletons. Germline assignment: CDR1 SGDLS and CDR2 YYNGEE. This CDR3 spans 11 amino acids. V lost 4 bases and J lost 10; bases outside the gene matches: 4. This clonotype was seen many times. Its cognate antigen is unknown. In addition, the sample was reused for a study of yellow fever vaccine responses in identical twins. That publication notes: Reportedly, twins' vaccine T cell responses looked partly convergent and partly personalized.

The V gene is TRBV9, the J gene TRBJ1-2; 7 bases agree with TRBD1. The TCR was taken from a woman between 18 and 30 years old in good health. Sequenced sample: CD8+ T cells sorted from blood. DNA of the CDR3: TGTGCCAGCAGCTCACAGGGGATCTACACCTTC. Translation: CASSSQGIYTF.